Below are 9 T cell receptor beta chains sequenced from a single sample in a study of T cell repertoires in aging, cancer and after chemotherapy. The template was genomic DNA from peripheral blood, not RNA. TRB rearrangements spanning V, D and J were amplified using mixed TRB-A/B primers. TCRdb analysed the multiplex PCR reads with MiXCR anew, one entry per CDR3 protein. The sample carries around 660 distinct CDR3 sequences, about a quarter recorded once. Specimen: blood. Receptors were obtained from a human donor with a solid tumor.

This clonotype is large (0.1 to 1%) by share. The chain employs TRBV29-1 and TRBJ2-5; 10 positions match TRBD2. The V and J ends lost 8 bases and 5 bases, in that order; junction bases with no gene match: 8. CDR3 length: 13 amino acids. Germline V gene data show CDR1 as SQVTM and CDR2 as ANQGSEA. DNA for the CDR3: TGCAGCTTCCTAGCGGGAGCCGGTGAGACCCAGTACTTC. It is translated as CSFLAGAGETQYF.

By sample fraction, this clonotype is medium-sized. The CDR3 sequence: CASSTRDRGYHEQYF. CDR3 in DNA: TGTGCCAGCAGCACCCGGGACAGGGGGTATCACGAGCAGTACTTC. The V gene is TRBV7-2, the J gene TRBJ2-7; 11 bases are shared with TRBD1. Germline V gene lookup returns CDR1 SGHTA and CDR2 FQGNSA. This CDR3 comprises 15 residues. After removal of 5 bases from V and 5 bases from J, the junction contained 8 bases not matched to a gene.

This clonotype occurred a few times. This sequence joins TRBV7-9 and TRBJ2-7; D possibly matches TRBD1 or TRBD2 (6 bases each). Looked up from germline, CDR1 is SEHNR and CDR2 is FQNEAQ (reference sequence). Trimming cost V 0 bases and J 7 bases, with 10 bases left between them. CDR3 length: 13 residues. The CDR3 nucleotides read TGTGCCAGCAGCTTAGCACAGGGAGGAGAGCAGTACTTC. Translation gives CASSLAQGGEQYF.

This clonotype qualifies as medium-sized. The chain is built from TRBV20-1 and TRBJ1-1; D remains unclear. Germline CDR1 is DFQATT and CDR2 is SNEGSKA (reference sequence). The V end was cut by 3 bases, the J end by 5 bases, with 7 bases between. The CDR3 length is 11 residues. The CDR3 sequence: CSARGETEAFF. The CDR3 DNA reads TGCAGTGCTAGGGGAGAGACTGAAGCTTTCTTT.

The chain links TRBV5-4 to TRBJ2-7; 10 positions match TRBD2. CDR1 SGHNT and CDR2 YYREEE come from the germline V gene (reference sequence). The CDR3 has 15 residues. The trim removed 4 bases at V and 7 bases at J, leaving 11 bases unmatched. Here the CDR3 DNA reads TGTGCCAGCAGCGGGGGGACTAGCGCCTGGAGGGAGCAGTACTTC. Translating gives CASSGGTSAWREQYF.

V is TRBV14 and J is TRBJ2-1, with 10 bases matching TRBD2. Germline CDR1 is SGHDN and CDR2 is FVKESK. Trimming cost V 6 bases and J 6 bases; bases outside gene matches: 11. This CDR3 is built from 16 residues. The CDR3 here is CASSFIGTSVVNEQFF. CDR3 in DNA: TGTGCCAGCAGTTTTATCGGGACTAGCGTTGTCAATGAGCAGTTCTTC.

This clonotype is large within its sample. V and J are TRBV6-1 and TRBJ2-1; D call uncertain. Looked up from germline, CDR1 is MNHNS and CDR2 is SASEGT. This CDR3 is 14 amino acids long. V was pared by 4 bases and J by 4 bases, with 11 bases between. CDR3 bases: TGTGCCAGCAGTGGCGCACAGATATACAATGAGCAGTTCTTC. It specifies CASSGAQIYNEQFF.

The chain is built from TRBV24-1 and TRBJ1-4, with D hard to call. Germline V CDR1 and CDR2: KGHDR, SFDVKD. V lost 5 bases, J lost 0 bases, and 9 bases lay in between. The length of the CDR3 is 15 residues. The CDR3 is CATSAKSATNEKLFF. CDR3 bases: TGTGCCACCAGTGCGAAAAGTGCAACTAATGAAAAACTGTTTTTT.

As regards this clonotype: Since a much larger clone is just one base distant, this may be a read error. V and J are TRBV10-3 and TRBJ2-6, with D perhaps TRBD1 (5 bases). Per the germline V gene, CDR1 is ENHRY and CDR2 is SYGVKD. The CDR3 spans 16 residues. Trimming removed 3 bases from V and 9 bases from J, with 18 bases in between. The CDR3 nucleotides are TGTGCCATCAGTGACGTTACAGGCGGCGCAGACAACGTCCTGACTTTC. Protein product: CAISDVTGGADNVLTF.